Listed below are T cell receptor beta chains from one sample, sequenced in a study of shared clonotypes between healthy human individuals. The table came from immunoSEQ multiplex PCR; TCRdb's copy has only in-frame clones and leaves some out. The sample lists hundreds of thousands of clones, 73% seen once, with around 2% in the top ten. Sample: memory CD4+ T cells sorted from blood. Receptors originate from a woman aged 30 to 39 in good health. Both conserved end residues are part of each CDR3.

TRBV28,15,CASSLPASSGNTIYF
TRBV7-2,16,CASSLGVVSVTETQYF
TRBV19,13,CASSIGFRRPQHF
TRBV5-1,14,CASSFGTVGDTQYF
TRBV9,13,CASSVGLGEKLFF
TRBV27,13,CASSPGKHYEQYF
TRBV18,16,CASSPGGRGTTDTQYF
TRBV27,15,CASRGLAENEETQYF
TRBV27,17,CASSGRGEKLAKNIQYF
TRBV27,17,CASTRTSGRGYTGELFF
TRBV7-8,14,CASSRDRSNQPQHF
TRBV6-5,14,CASSYSGQGNGYTF
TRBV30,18,CAWAWRGGGGAIPREQYF
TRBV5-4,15,CASSLPGAEGNEQFF
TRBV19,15,CASSAAKSSGNTIYF
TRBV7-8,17,CASSSLAGGSGNNEQFF
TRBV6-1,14,CASSEADVYTEAFF
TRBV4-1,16,CASSQASGQGVYEQYF
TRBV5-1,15,CASKEGGGPVDTQYF
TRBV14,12,CASSQGRGHAFF